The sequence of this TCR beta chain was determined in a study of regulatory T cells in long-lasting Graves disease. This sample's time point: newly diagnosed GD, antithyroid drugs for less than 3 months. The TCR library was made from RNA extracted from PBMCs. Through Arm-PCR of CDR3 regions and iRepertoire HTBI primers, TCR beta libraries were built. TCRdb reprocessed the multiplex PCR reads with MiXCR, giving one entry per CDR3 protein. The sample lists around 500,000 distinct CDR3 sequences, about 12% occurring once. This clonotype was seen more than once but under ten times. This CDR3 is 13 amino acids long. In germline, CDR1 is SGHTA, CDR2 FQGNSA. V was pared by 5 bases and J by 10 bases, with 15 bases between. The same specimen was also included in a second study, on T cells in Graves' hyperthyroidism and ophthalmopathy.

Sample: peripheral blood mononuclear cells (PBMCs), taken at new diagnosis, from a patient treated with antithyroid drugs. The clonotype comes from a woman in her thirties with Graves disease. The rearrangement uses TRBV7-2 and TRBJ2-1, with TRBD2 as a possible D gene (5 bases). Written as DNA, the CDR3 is TGTGCCAGCAGCCGCCTCCGGGGTAACGAGCAGTTCTTC. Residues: CASSRLRGNEQFF.